The entry below gives a single T cell receptor beta chain sequence along with its context. The count of this clone is one. It lacks a known antigen. The junction departs from the called germline gene at one end, perhaps through a read error. Healthy HIV-negative adults with no recently reported acute infections or vaccinations were included as donors. All donors were Caucasian adults living in Nashville, Tennessee, USA. CD4+ T cells were enriched by magnetic negative selection; naive cells were then positively selected on CD45RA, and the negative fraction formed the memory subset. Blood was collected by leukapheresis, and PBMCs were isolated by Ficoll-Histopaque density gradient centrifugation and then cryopreserved in liquid nitrogen vapor phase. Analytical flow cytometry was used to check the purity and quantity of every magnetically sorted T cell population. Each sorted fraction had its genomic DNA isolated and then quantified by UV absorbance on a Nanodrop 2000c.

The germline V gene supplies CDR1 ENHRY and CDR2 SYGVKD. The CDR3 has 15 amino acids, counting the end cysteine and phenylalanine. The sequence is cut down to CDR3 DNA, 45 bases in frame from base 1. The source of the sample is a study of shared clonotypes between healthy human individuals (dated by TCRdb to about 2020). For the study in its entirety: The cohort included three men and a couple of women between 18 and 49 years of age. Per donor, three plates each were used for CD4 naive and CD4 memory, two for CD8 naive, and one for CD8 memory. Blood TCR repertoires of about five healthy adults were deeply sequenced to estimate repertoire size and the extent of clonotype sharing between individuals. Libraries were prepared and TCR repertoires were sequenced by different laboratories using diverse techniques, in order to increase sequencing depth and limit assay-specific biases. Leukapheresis yielded between about 0.8 and 8.9 billion PBMCs per donor.

What the research found in general, with its limitations: Higher generation probabilities were observed for clonotypes shared by all four sorted-subset donors than for non-shared clonotypes. Rarefaction of sorted-subset datasets indicated incomplete sequencing despite the large sequencing depth. Only blood was sampled, and tissue TCR repertoires likely differ from those in blood. Naive subsets generally had larger estimated clonotype richness than memory subsets. Pairwise subsampling indicated that sequencing depth was expected to affect the degree of clonotype sharing among donors. The genetic and exposure-history diversity represented was limited by the small number of donors. About 4.5% of naive CD4, 3.5% of naive CD8, around 2.3% of memory CD4, and 0.35% to 0.4% of memory CD8 clonotypes were shared across a few donors.

TCR CDR3 regions were amplified from genomic DNA by multiplex PCR using the deep immunoSEQ assay. Extracted genomic DNA from each cell subset was spread evenly across all wells of several immunoSEQ 96-well plates, with each plate serving as a replicate. Each replicate PCR for sorted subsets received 150 to 250 ng genomic DNA, equal to tens of thousands of T cell genomes. The purified libraries were quantified using a Qubit 3.0 fluorometer, sized with a Bioanalyzer 2100, and then quantified again using the KAPA Library Quantification kit. Every immunoSEQ 96-well plate was sequenced on a dedicated single-read 150-cycle Illumina NextSeq 550 flow cell. The authors' analysis ran thus. Because the immunoSEQ output included only junctional sequences and no quality scores, the filtering could not be the same as the filtering used for full-length reads. Sequences were annotated with PyIR, a Python wrapper for IgBLAST v1.9, using IMGT germline references to assign V/J genes and CDR3. Reads with weak V/J assignments (E-value above 1e-6), missing CDR3, stop codons, out-of-frame junctions, or ambiguous translated residues were removed. A V3J clonotype was defined by an identical inferred V gene, J gene, and CDR3 amino acid sequence. The percentage overlap between two repertoires was calculated by dividing the number of shared unique clonotypes by the size of the smaller repertoire. Richness of each repertoire was evaluated using RTK rarefaction, the Chao1 estimator, and Recon v2.1 estimates of unobserved clonotypes. Generation probabilities for all TCRbeta clonotypes obtained by the gDNA method from a handful of donors were computed using OLGA. Imported from immuneACCESS, the table was reduced by TCRdb to in-frame sequences with V and J called. These copies leave out some clones; in studies compared against another copy, an unresolved V gene accounts for under half, and the cause of the remainder is not known. V and J calls and clone size are copied from that table; D and trimming were computed from the DNA. Recorded for this sample are 1 million to 1.2 million clones; roughly 80% of them occurred a single time. Roughly 0.9% of the sample belongs to the ten largest clones.

This clonotype was sampled from a man aged 18-30 years in good health. Some clones in this sample may be carry-over from other donors' samples. The sequenced material came from memory CD4+ T cells from PBMCs. The cell subset or site label corresponds to: CD45RA-negative fraction. The receptor chain draws on TRBV10-3 and TRBJ2-2; TRBD2 could be the D gene, as 5 bases match. The base sequence is TGTGCCACCAGTGAAATGGTGGGTGGGTCCGGGGAGCCGTTTTTT. This encodes CATSEMVGGSGEPFF.